These 20 T cell receptor beta chains share one sample of origin, sequenced in a study of spatial heterogeneity in lung cancer. TCRdb processed the 5' RACE reads anew with MiXCR; each CDR3 protein has one entry. The sample carries 30,000 to 45,000 distinct CDR3 sequences, around 7% recorded once. Regarding time point: sample taken at primary tumor resection. Extraction of whole RNA from tumor, nontumor lung or frozen PBMC preceded unsorted sequencing. Sequencing was performed on PBMCs, taken at surgery. These receptors all come from a male donor with early-stage non-small cell lung cancer.

Ten or more counts support this clonotype. V usage is TRBV6-5 and J usage is TRBJ1-6; D uncertain. The CDR3 runs to 13 residues. Germline V gene sequence: CDR1 MNHEY, CDR2 SVGAGI. V lost 5 bases and J 9 bases, leaving 11 bases between the germline ends. CDR3 residues: CASSPREGSPLHF. Written as DNA, the CDR3 is TGTGCCAGCAGTCCTAGAGAAGGTTCACCCCTCCACTTT.

This clonotype was detected many times. The rearrangement joins TRBV6-5 to TRBJ2-2, with TRBD2 as a possible D gene (5 bases). The germline CDR1 and CDR2 sequences are MNHEY and SVGAGI. The CDR3 is 15 residues long. Between the trimmed V and J ends, which lost 0 bases and 5 bases, there was a span of 10 bases. The CDR3 DNA is TGTGCCAGCAGTTACTCGAATCGGGGTACCGGGGAGCTGTTTTTT. It encodes CASSYSNRGTGELFF.

A few counts support this clonotype. As DNA, the CDR3 is TGTGCCAGCAGCCAACAAGCGACTAGCGATACCGGGGAGCTGTTTTTT. It encodes CASSQQATSDTGELFF. The rearrangement links TRBV4-2 to TRBJ2-2, with TRBD2 matching 8 bases. CDR3 length: 16 residues. The V gene's germline CDR1 is LGHNA and CDR2 YNFKEQ. V shed 2 bases and J 5 bases; nucleotides not matched to a gene: 7.

This clonotype appeared many times. V is TRBV14 and J is TRBJ2-1; 9 nucleotides agree with TRBD2. Looked up from germline, CDR1 is SGHDN and CDR2 is FVKESK. V dropped 1 base and J dropped 1; count of bases not matched to a gene: 11. The CDR3 sequence is 19 residues long. This CDR3 is CASSQVEREAPISYNEQFF. The DNA of the CDR3 is TGTGCCAGCAGCCAAGTAGAGCGGGAGGCCCCAATTTCCTACAATGAGCAGTTCTTC.

This clonotype was counted at least ten times. The chain has TRBV20-1 and TRBJ1-2, with a possible D match to TRBD1 (6 bases). Germline V gene lookup returns CDR1 DFQATT and CDR2 SNEGSKA (reference sequence). The CDR3 is 13 amino acids. Trimming cost V 3 bases and J 4 bases, with 12 bases left between them. CDR3 residues: CSARQGSGYGYTF. In DNA, the CDR3 is TGCAGTGCTAGGCAGGGGTCAGGCTATGGCTACACCTTC.

This clonotype was picked up a small number of times. V is TRBV7-9 and J is TRBJ1-2; D gene uncertain. Germline CDR1 reads SEHNR; CDR2 reads FQNEAQ (reference sequence). V lost 4 bases, J lost 1 base, and 16 bases lay in between. This CDR3 spans 16 amino acids. CDR3 in amino acids: CASSYEGRRNNYGYTF. The CDR3 DNA reads TGTGCCAGCAGCTACGAAGGTCGCCGAAATAACTATGGCTACACCTTC.

This clonotype came up many times. This CDR3 is CASSQGIAGYQETQYF. CDR3 nucleotides: TGTGCCAGCAGCCAGGGGATTGCGGGGTACCAAGAGACCCAGTACTTC. This chain joins TRBV4-2 and TRBJ2-5; maybe TRBD2 (6 bases). The ends were cut back, 3 bases at V and 0 bases at J, with 14 bases in the middle. Per the germline V gene, CDR1 is LGHNA and CDR2 is YNFKEQ. The CDR3 has 16 amino acids.

The rearrangement joins TRBV7-3 to TRBJ1-2; D remains ambiguous. The V gene lost 5 bases and the J gene lost 5 bases, with 18 bases spanning the gap. The CDR3 has 15 amino acids. CDR1 SGHTA and CDR2 FQGTGA come from the germline V gene. CDR3 protein: CASSQGPQSQYGYTF. CDR3 nucleotides: TGTGCCAGCAGCCAAGGGCCCCAGAGTCAGTATGGCTACACCTTC. Looking up the rest from reference TRBV7-3 and TRBJ1-2 gives the full variable domain: GAGVSQTPSNKVTEKGKYVELRCDPISGHTALYWYRQSLGQGPEFLIYFQGTGAADDSGLPNDRFFAVRPEGSVSTLKIQRTERGDSAVYLCASSQGPQSQYGYTFGSGTRLTVV.

This clonotype was picked up many times. The rearrangement links TRBV6-1 to TRBJ2-2; 7 nucleotides agree with TRBD1. The CDR3 is 15 amino acids. V gave up 7 bases and J gave up 0 bases; unmatched junction bases: 5. Germline V gives CDR1 MNHNS, CDR2 SASEGT. The CDR3 is CASTEGTANTGELFF. In DNA, the CDR3 is TGTGCCAGCACCGAAGGGACAGCGAACACCGGGGAGCTGTTTTTT.

This clonotype was detected ten times or more. The chain joins TRBV29-1 to TRBJ1-1, with TRBD1 as a possible D gene (6 bases). The germline gives CDR1 SQVTM, CDR2 ANQGSEA. The CDR3 has 12 amino acids. The DNA of the CDR3 is TGCAGGGGGGGGCATGGGAACACTGAAGCTTTCTTT. Its protein is CRGGHGNTEAFF.

This clonotype appeared many times. The genes are TRBV20-1 and TRBJ2-5; 8 nucleotides agree with TRBD2. This CDR3 contains 16 residues. In germline, CDR1 is DFQATT, CDR2 SNEGSKA (reference sequence). V lost 1 base to trimming and J lost 6 bases; unmatched junction nucleotides: 13. CDR3 loop: CSARAPSGGSKKTQYF. For the CDR3, the DNA is TGCAGTGCTAGAGCTCCCAGCGGGGGCTCTAAGAAGACCCAGTACTTC.

This clonotype appeared many times. The V call is TRBV24-1, the J call TRBJ2-3; D gene uncertain. The CDR3 is 11 amino acids. V shed 8 bases and J shed 5 bases, with 7 bases lying between them. CDR1 is KGHDR, CDR2 SFDVKD, per germline. The DNA of the CDR3 is TGTGCCACCATGGGCAGAGATACGCAGTATTTT. Protein: CATMGRDTQYF.

This clonotype was detected ten times or more. The rearrangement uses TRBV10-3 and TRBJ1-1, with TRBD1 matching over 7 bases. The junction had 6 bases not matched to a gene; V was cut back by 10 bases and J by 1 base. The CDR3 runs to 13 residues. Germline V gives CDR1 ENHRY, CDR2 SYGVKD. The CDR3 loop reads CATTGTANTEAFF. CDR3 nucleotide sequence: TGTGCCACCACCGGGACAGCGAACACTGAAGCTTTCTTT.

The J gene is TRBJ1-2, the V gene TRBV5-1; D possibly corresponds to TRBD1 (5 bases). From germline, CDR1 is SGHRS and CDR2 YFSETQ. CDR3 length: 15 amino acids. V shed 3 bases and J shed 6 bases, with 18 bases lying between them. The CDR3 loop reads CASSSTGVYMDGYTF. The CDR3 coding sequence is TGCGCCAGCAGCTCGACGGGGGTTTATATGGATGGCTACACCTTC.

This clonotype has at least ten counts. The chain has TRBV4-3 and TRBJ1-2; D may be TRBD1 (5 bases). CDR3 size: 13 residues. Trimming took 1 base from V and 8 from J, leaving 11 bases between them. Germline V lookup: CDR1 LGHNA, CDR2 YSLEER. The CDR3: CASSQGGVAGYTF. DNA of the CDR3: TGCGCCAGCAGCCAAGGAGGGGTTGCGGGCTACACCTTC.

The CDR3: CASSQDLSSVRFDTQYF. CDR3 coding DNA: TGTGCCAGCAGCCAAGATTTATCCAGCGTACGTTTCGATACGCAGTATTTT. This chain uses TRBV3-1 with TRBJ2-3; D gene uncertain. Germline V gene data show CDR1 as LGHDT and CDR2 as YNNKEL (reference sequence). This CDR3 has 17 amino acids. Between the trimmed V and J ends, which lost 0 bases and 6 bases, there was a span of 19 bases.

J is TRBJ1-1 and V is TRBV20-1, with TRBD1 as a possible D gene (5 bases). There are 11 residues in the CDR3. Trimming took off 0 bases at V and 8 bases at J, with 7 bases between the two ends. CDR1 DFQATT and CDR2 SNEGSKA come from the germline V gene (reference sequence). The CDR3 sequence is CSARDQGEAFF. Written as DNA, the CDR3 is TGCAGTGCTAGAGATCAGGGAGAAGCTTTCTTT.

This rearrangement joins TRBV11-2 to TRBJ1-2, with 8 bases identical to TRBD1. The CDR3 is 14 residues long. Germline loops: CDR1 SGHAT, CDR2 FQNNGV. J lost 5 bases, V lost 6 bases, and 8 bases had no gene match. Here the CDR3 DNA reads TGTGCCAGCAGAACTATACAGGGGGAATATGGCTACACCTTC. Amino acids: CASRTIQGEYGYTF.

This clonotype was seen a few times. The chain carries TRBV2 and TRBJ1-1; unclear D gene. The CDR3 totals 13 residues. The V gene lost 5 bases and the J gene lost 6 bases, with 13 bases spanning the gap. Germline V CDR1 and CDR2: SNHLY, FYNNEI. The CDR3 DNA reads as TGTGCCAGCAGTCCTTTAGTACTGCCTGAAGCTTTCTTT. Amino acid sequence: CASSPLVLPEAFF.

This clonotype has more than one count but fewer than ten. This sequence joins TRBV20-1 and TRBJ2-3; D gene uncertain. Germline-derived CDR1 and CDR2 are DFQATT and SNEGSKA (reference sequence). This CDR3 has 11 amino acids. Trimming stripped 7 bases from V and 5 bases from J, with 10 bases between. The CDR3 DNA sequence: TGCAGTGGAGTTTCCAGAGATACGCAGTATTTT. Protein product: CSGVSRDTQYF.